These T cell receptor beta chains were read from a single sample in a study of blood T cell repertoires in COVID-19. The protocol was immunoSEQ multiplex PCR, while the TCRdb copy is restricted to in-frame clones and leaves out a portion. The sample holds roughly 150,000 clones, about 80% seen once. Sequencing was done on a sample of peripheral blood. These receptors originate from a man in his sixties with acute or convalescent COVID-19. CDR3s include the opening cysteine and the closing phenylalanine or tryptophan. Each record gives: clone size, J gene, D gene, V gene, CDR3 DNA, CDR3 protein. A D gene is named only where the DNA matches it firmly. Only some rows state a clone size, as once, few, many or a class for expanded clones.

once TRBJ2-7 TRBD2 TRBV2 TGTGCCAGCCAAAGCGGGGGGATAGCCTACGAGCAGTACTTC CASQSGGIAYEQYF
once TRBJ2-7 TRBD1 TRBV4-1 TGCGCCAGCAGCCACGGGACAGGAGCCTACGAGCAGTACTTC CASSHGTGAYEQYF
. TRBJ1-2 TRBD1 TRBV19 TGTGCCAGTAGTTTACGGACAGGGCAAGCGAACTATGGCTACACCTTC CASSLRTGQANYGYTF
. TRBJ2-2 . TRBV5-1 TGCGCCAGCAGCTTGGACGCCCTGGGGGGCGGGGAGCTGTTTTTT CASSLDALGGGELFF
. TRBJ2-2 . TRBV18 TGTGCCAGCTCACCCCTCGGGGAGCTGTTTTTT CASSPLGELFF
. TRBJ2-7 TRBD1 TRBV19 TGTGCCAGTAGGGAGGCAGGGGGCTCCTACGAGCAGTACTTC CASREAGGSYEQYF
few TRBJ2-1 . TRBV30 TGTGCCTGGAGTACCGGGGGACCGAACAATGAGCAGTTCTTC CAWSTGGPNNEQFF
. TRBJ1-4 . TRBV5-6 TGTGCCAGCAGCTGGAGTCGGGGATCAACTAATGAAAAACTGTTTTTT CASSWSRGSTNEKLFF
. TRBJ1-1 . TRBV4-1 TGCGCCAGCAGCCAAGGCGACAGAATGAACACTGAAGCTTTCTTT CASSQGDRMNTEAFF
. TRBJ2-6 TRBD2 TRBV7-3 TGTGCCAGCAGCTTAAAAGCGGGGTCCGGGGCCAACGTCCTGACTTTC CASSLKAGSGANVLTF